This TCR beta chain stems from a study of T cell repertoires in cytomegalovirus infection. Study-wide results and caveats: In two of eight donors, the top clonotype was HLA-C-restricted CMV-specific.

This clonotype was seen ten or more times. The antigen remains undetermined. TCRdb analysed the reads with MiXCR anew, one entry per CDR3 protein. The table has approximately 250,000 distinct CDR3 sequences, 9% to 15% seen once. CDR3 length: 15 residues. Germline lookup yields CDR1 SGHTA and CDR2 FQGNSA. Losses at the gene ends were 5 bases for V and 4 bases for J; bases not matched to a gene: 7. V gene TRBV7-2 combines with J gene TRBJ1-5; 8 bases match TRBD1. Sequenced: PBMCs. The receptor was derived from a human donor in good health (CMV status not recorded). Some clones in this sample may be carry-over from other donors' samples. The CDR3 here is CASSAQTGENQPQHF. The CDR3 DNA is TGTGCCAGCAGCGCACAGACAGGGGAAAATCAGCCCCAGCATTTT.